This note documents a single T cell receptor beta chain sequence. Random hexamers were used to reverse transcribe an amount of roughly 0.45 to 1 ug RNA. An immunoSEQ multiplex PCR amplified TCR beta CDR3 over 54 Vbeta and 13 Jbeta. TCRdb reprocessed the immunoSEQ multiplex PCR reads via MiXCR and lists one record per CDR3 protein. The sample has 130,000 or so distinct CDR3 sequences; roughly 80% are singletons. This sample was taken from a study of CD8 T cells in Susac syndrome. Trimming took 3 bases from V and 9 from J; bases not matched to a gene: 9. The CDR3 is 14 amino acids. Germline V gene lookup returns CDR1 DFQATT and CDR2 SNEGSKA (reference sequence). Sequencing targeted TCR beta in T cells from blood (CD8+ and CD4+).

The sequenced sample was CD8+ T cells from PBMCs. This chain connects TRBV20-1 to TRBJ2-1, with TRBD2 identical over 9 bases. The clonotype comes from a human donor with multiple sclerosis. CDR3 residues: CSASRLAGVVEQFF. In DNA, the CDR3 is TGCAGTGCTAGTCGGTTAGCGGGAGTAGTTGAGCAGTTCTTC.